Sequencing of this TCR beta chain was carried out in a study of long-term antiretroviral therapy in people with HIV. Overall study: By about a decade, the earliest samples predate the 2015 immediate-ART recommendation.

The CDR3 has 15 residues. Germline V gene sequence: CDR1 SGHRS, CDR2 YFSETQ. V was pared by 4 bases and J by 2 bases, with 15 bases between. A minimum of one pre-ART and two post-ART PBMC samples existed for each donor. Each HIV-infected participant was given treatment in the United States. This was the immunoSEQ v3.0 assay at survey level. Target depth was about 35,000-50,000 T-cell genomes per sample. Profiling relied on immunoSEQ multiplex PCR, and the TCRdb table lists in-frame clones only, not all of them. The profile covers 30,000 to 40,000 clones, with 94% appearing a single time and about 3.5% taken by the ten largest.

Sequences were derived from unsorted PBMCs, sampled approximately 5 years after starting antiretroviral therapy. This rearrangement joins TRBV5-1 to TRBJ2-5, with a possible D match to TRBD2 (7 bases). This TCR was sampled from a woman in her 50s with HIV. The CDR3 region has the DNA TGCGCCAGCAGCCAGGTACAGGGACTACAAGAGACCCAGTACTTC. Translating gives CASSQVQGLQETQYF.